Here is one T cell receptor beta chain with its context. Its specificity is unknown. The data were produced by immunoSEQ multiplex PCR, yet TCRdb's version contains in-frame clones alone and is incomplete. The sample lists several thousand clones, roughly 89% occurring once. This sample is part of a study of STAT3 mutations in large granular lymphocyte leukemia. Study findings and constraints: Every T-cell large granular lymphocyte leukemia patient had at least one immunodominant TCR beta clonotype.

CDR3 length: 14 residues. Trimming shortened V by 8 bases and J by 4 bases, and 15 bases separated the two germline ends. The V gene's germline CDR1 is GTSNPN and CDR2 SVGIG (reference sequence). The sequence came from a man older than 75 with T-cell large granular lymphocyte leukemia. Some clones in this sample may be carry-over from other donors' samples. The V gene is TRBV30, the J gene TRBJ2-6, with D perhaps TRBD1 (6 bases). The sample comprised peripheral blood mononuclear cells. The CDR3 is CAKSTGPGANVLTF. The CDR3 DNA reads as TGTGCCAAGAGTACAGGGCCCGGGGCCAACGTCCTGACTTTC.